The clone carrying this T cell receptor beta chain was observed once. The data belong to a study of blood T cell repertoires in COVID-19. Data came from immunoSEQ multiplex PCR; TCRdb stores just in-frame clones and leaves some out. The sample includes about 330,000 clones, about 83% of them seen just once. Sequencing was performed on peripheral blood. The TCR originated in a woman aged 45 to 65 with acute or convalescent COVID-19.

In nucleotides, the CDR3 is TGTGCCAGCAGCTTAGTGAGCATGAACACTGAAGCTTTCTTT. Translation gives CASSLVSMNTEAFF. This chain joins TRBV7-9 and TRBJ1-1; D gene unclear. The CDR3 covers 14 residues. The V end was cut by 1 base, the J end by 0 bases, with 6 bases between. The V gene's germline CDR1 is SEHNR and CDR2 FQNEAQ (reference sequence). The variable domain in full, completed from reference TRBV7-9 and TRBJ1-1, reads DTGVSQNPRHKITKRGQNVTFRCDPISEHNRLYWYRQTLGQGPEFLTYFQNEAQLEKSRLLSDRFSAERPKGSFSTLEIQRTEQGDSAMYLCASSLVSMNTEAFFGQGTRLTVV.